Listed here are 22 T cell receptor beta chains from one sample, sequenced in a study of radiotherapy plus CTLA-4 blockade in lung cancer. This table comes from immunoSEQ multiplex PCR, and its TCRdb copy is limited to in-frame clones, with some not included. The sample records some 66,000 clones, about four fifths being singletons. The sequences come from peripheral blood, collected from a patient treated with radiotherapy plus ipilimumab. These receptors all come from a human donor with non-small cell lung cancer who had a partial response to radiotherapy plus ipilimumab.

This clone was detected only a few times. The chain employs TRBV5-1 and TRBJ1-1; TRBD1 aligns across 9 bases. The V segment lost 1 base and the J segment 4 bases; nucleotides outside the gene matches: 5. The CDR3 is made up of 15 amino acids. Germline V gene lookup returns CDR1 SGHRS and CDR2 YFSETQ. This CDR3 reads CASSLNRGRVTEAFF. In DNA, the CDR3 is TGCGCCAGCAGCTTGAACAGGGGGCGCGTCACTGAAGCTTTCTTT.

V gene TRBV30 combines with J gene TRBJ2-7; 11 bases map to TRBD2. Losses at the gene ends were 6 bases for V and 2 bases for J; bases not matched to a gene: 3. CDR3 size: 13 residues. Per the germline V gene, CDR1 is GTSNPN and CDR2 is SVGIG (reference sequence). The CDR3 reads CACTSGSPYEQYF. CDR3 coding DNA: TGTGCCTGTACTAGCGGGAGCCCCTACGAGCAGTACTTC.

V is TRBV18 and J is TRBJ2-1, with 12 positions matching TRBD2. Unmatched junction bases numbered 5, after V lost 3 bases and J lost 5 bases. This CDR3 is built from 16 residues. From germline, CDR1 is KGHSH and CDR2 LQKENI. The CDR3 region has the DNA TGTGCCAGCTCACCCAAGACTAGCGGGAGTCACAATGAGCAGTTCTTC. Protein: CASSPKTSGSHNEQFF.

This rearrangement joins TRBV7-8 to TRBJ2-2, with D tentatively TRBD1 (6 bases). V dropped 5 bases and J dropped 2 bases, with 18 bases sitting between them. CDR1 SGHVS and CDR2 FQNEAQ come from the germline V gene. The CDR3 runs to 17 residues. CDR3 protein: CASSLPQGSPNTGELFF. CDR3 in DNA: TGTGCCAGCAGCCTCCCTCAGGGGTCCCCCAACACCGGGGAGCTGTTTTTT.

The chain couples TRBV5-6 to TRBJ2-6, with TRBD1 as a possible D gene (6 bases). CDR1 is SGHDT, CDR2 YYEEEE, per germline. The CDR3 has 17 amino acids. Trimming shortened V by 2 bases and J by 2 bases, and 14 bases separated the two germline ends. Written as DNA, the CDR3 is TGTGCCAGCAGCTTACACAGGGTACTAGCTGGGGCCAACGTCCTGACTTTC. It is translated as CASSLHRVLAGANVLTF.

The CDR3 sequence is CASSGRFSGANVLTF. Written as DNA, the CDR3 is TGTGCCAGCAGCGGGAGGTTCTCTGGGGCCAACGTCCTGACTTTC. The V gene is TRBV14, the J gene TRBJ2-6; tentative D call: TRBD2 (6 bases). The CDR3 consists of 15 residues. Trimming took 5 bases from V and 0 from J, leaving 8 bases between them. The germline V gene encodes CDR1 SGHDN and CDR2 FVKESK.

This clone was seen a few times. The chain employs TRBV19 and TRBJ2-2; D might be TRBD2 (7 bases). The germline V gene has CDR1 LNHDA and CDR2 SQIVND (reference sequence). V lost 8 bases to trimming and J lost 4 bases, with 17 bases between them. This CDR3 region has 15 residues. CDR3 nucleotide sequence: TGTGCCAGTGGGCGGGGGCTAGAAATCACCGGGGAGCTGTTTTTT. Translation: CASGRGLEITGELFF.

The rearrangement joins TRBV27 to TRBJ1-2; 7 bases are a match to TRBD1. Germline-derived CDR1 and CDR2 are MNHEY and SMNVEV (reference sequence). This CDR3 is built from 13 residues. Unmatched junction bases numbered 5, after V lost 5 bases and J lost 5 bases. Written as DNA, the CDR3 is TGTGCCAGCAGTCTCGGACAGGCGTATGGCTACACCTTC. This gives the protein CASSLGQAYGYTF.

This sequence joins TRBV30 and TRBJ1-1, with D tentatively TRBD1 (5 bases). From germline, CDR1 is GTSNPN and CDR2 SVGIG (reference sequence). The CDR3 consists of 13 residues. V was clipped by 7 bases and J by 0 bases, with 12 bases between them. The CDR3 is CAFGRGMNTEAFF. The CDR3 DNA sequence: TGTGCCTTTGGGAGGGGAATGAACACTGAAGCTTTCTTT.

CDR3 protein: CASRRDREPLSTQYF. As DNA, the CDR3 is TGTGCCAGTAGGCGAGACAGGGAACCGTTAAGTACGCAGTATTTT. This sequence joins TRBV19 and TRBJ2-3; the match to TRBD1 covers 7 bases. Germline-derived CDR1 and CDR2 are LNHDA and SQIVND (reference sequence). V gave up 6 bases and J gave up 8 bases; unmatched junction bases: 14. The CDR3 contains 15 residues.

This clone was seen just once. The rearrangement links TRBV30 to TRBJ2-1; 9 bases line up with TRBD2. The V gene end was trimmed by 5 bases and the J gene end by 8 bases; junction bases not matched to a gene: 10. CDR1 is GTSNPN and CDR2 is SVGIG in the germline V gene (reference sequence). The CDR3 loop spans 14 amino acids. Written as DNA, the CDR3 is TGTGCCTGGGAATTTAGCGGGAGCGACGATGAGCAGTTCTTC. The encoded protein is CAWEFSGSDDEQFF.

CDR3 nucleotides: TGCAGTGTTGGACAGGGGAATGGCTACACCTTC. This sequence encodes CSVGQGNGYTF. The chain joins TRBV20-1 to TRBJ1-2, with TRBD1 identical over 9 bases. With V trimmed by 7 bases and J by 6 bases, 3 bases remained unmatched. Germline CDR1 is DFQATT and CDR2 is SNEGSKA (reference sequence). The CDR3 runs 11 residues.

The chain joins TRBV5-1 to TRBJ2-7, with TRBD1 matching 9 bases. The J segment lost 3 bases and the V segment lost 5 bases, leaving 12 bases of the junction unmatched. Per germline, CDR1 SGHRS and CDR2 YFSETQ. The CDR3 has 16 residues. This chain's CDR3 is CASRDNPQGAHYEQYF. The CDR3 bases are TGCGCCAGCAGAGACAATCCACAGGGGGCACACTACGAGCAGTACTTC.

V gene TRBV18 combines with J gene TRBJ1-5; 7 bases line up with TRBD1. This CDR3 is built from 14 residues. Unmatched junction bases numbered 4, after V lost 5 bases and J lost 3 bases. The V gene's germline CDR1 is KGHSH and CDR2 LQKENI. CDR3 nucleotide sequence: TGTGCCAGCTCATCGACAGGGAACAATCAGCCCCAGCATTTT. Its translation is CASSSTGNNQPQHF.

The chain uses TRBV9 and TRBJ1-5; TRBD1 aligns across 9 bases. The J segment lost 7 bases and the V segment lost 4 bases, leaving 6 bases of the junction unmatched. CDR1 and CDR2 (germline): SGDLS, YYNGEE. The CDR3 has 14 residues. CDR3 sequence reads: CASSSDRGQQPQHF. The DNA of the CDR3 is TGTGCCAGCAGCTCGGACAGGGGACAACAGCCCCAGCATTTT. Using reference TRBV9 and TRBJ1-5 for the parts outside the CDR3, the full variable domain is DSGVTQTPKHLITATGQRVTLRCSPRSGDLSVYWYQQSLDQGLQFLIQYYNGEERAKGNILERFSAQQFPDLHSELNLSSLELGDSALYFCASSSDRGQQPQHFGDGTRLSIL.

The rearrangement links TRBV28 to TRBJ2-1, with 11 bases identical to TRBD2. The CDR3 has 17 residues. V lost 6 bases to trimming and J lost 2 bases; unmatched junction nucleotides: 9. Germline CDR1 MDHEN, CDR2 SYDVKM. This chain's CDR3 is CASRQTSGSATYNEQFF. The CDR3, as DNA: TGTGCCAGCAGACAAACTAGCGGGAGCGCCACCTACAATGAGCAGTTCTTC.

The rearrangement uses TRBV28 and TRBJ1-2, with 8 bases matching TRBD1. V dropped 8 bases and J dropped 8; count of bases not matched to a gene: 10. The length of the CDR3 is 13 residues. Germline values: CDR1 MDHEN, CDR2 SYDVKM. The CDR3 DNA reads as TGTGCCAGCGCGCAAAACAGGGGGAACGGCTACACCTTC. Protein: CASAQNRGNGYTF.

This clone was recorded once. The CDR3 reads CASAPTGQRGDEQFF. The CDR3 region has the DNA TGTGCTAGTGCCCCGACGGGCCAAAGGGGCGATGAGCAGTTCTTC. V is TRBV12-5 and J is TRBJ2-1; tentatively, D is TRBD1 (5 bases). The CDR3 sequence is 15 residues long. Germline lookup yields CDR1 LGHNT and CDR2 FRNRAP. The germline V and J ends were trimmed by 7 bases and 8 bases, with 21 bases remaining between them.

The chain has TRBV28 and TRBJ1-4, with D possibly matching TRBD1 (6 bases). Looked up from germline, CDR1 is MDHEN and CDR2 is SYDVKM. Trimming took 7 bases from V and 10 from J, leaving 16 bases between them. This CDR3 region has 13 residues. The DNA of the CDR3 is TGTGCCAGCACCCTGGGACATTCTGGAAAACTGTTTTTT. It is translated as CASTLGHSGKLFF. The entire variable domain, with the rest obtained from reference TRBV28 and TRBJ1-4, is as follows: DVKVTQSSRYLVKRTGEKVFLECVQDMDHENMFWYRQDPGLGLRLIYFSYDVKMKEKGDIPEGYSVSREKKERFSLILESASTNQTSMYLCASTLGHSGKLFFGSGTQLSVL.

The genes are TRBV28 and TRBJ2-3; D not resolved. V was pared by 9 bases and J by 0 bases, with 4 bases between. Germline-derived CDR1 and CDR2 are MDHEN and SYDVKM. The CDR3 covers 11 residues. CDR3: CASRSTDTQYF. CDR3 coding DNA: TGTGCCAGTAGAAGCACAGATACGCAGTATTTT.

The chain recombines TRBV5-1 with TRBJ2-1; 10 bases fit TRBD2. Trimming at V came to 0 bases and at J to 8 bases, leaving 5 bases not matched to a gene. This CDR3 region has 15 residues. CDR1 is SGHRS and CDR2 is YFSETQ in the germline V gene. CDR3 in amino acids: CASSLVGTSEDEQFF. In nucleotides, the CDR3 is TGCGCCAGCAGCTTGGTAGGGACTAGCGAGGATGAGCAGTTCTTC.

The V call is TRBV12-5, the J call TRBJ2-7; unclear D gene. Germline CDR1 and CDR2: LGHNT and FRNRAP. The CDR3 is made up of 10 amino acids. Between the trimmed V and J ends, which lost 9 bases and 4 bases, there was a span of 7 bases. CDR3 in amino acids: CARCVYEQYF. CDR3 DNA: TGTGCTAGATGCGTGTACGAGCAGTACTTC.